This TCR beta chain is drawn from a study of CD8 T cells in ankylosing spondylitis. Study-wide points: There was a TCR beta motif, made of 7 to 9 highly homologous variants, that appeared characteristic of ankylosing spondylitis blood.

With 5 bases clipped from V and 9 bases from J, the junction kept 6 bases outside the gene matches. The germline gives CDR1 SGHAT, CDR2 FQDESV (reference sequence). This CDR3 is 15 amino acids long. In making TCR beta libraries, quantitative 5'-RACE with molecular barcodes was used. A single record per CDR3 protein comes from TCRdb applying MiXCR to the 5' RACE reads. The sample shows about 540,000 distinct CDR3 sequences, roughly an eighth of them seen only once. In regard to this clonotype: Its target is not known.

The sample comprised blood, either unsorted or a sorted T cell fraction (not recorded which). The sequence was collected from a male donor with ankylosing spondylitis. This sequence joins TRBV11-1 and TRBJ2-1, with 14 bases identical to TRBD2. The CDR3 region is CASSLLGLAGGEQFF. In DNA form, the CDR3 reads TGTGCCAGCAGCCTCCTAGGACTAGCGGGAGGTGAGCAGTTCTTC.